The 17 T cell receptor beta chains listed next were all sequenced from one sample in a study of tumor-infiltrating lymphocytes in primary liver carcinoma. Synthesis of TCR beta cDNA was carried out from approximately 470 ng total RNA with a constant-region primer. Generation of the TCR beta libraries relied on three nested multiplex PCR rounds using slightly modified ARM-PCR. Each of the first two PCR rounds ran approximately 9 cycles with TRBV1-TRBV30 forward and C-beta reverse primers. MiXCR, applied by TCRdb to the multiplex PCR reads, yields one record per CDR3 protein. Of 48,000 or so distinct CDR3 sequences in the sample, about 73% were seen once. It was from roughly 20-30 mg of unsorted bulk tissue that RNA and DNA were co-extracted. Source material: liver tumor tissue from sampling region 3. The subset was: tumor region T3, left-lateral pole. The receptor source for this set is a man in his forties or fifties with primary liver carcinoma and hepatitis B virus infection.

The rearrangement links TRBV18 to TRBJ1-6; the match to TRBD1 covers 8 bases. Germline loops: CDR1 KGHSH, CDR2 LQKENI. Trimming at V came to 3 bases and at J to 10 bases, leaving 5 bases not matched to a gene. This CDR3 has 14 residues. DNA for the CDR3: TGTGCCAGCTCACCCCAGGGGGCAGGGTCACCCCTCCACTTT. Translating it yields CASSPQGAGSPLHF.

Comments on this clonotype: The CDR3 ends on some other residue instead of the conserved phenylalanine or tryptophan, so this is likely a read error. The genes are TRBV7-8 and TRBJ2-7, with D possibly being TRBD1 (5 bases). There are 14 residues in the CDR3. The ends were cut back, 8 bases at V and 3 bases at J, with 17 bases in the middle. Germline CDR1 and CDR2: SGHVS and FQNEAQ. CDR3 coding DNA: TGTGCCAGCTCAACTTTGGCAGGGTACTACGAGCAGTACTAT. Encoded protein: CASSTLAGYYEQYY.

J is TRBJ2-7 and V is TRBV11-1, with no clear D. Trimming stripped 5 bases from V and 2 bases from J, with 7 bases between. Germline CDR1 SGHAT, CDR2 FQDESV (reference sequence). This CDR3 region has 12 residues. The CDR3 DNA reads TGTGCCAGCAGCCAGGCGGCCTACGAGCAGTACTTC. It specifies CASSQAAYEQYF.

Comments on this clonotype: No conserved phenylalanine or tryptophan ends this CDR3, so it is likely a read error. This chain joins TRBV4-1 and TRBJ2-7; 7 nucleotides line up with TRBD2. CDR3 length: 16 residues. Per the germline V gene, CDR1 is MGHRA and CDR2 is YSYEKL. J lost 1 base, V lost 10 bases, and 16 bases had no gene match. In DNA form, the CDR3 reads TGCGCCAACAGACCCCAATGGGGCGGGGGATCCTACGAGCAGTACCTC. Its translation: CANRPQWGGGSYEQYL.

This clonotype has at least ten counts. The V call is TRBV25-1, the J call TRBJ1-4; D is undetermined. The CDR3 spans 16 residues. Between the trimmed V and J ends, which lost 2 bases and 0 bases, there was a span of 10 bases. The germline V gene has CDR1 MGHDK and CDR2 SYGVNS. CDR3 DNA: TGTGCCAGCAGTGAAGGTGTCAGCTCAACTAATGAAAAACTGTTTTTT. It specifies CASSEGVSSTNEKLFF.

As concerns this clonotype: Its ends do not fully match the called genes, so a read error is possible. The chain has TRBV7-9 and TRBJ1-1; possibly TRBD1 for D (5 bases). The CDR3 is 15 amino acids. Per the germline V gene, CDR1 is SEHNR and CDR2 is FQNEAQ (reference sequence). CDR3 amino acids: CASTSGGGSYTEAFF. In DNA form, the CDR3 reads TGTGCCAGCACTAGTGGTGGGGGTTCTTACACTGAGGCTTTCTTT.

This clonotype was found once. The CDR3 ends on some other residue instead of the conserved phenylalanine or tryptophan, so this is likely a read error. The CDR3 reads CASSPEYNGQFL. CDR3 in DNA: TGTGCCAGCAGTCCGGAGTACAATGGGCAGTTCTTA. V and J are TRBV11-2 and TRBJ2-1; unclear D gene. The CDR3 contains 12 residues. Germline V lookup: CDR1 SGHAT, CDR2 FQNNGV.

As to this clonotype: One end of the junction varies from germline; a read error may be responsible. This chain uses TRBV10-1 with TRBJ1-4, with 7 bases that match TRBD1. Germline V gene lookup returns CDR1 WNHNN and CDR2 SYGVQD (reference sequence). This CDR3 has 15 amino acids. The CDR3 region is CTSSEPPTGREKLFF. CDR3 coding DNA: TGCACCAGCAGTGAGCCCCCGACAGGGCGAGAAAAACTGTTTTTT.

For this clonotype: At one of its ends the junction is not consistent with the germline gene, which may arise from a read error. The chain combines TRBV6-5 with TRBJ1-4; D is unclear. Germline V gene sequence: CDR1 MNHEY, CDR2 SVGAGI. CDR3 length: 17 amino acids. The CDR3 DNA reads TGTGCCAGCAGTTACTATTGGGATTCGTCGCTTAATGAAAAACTGGTTTTT. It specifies CASSYYWDSSLNEKLVF.

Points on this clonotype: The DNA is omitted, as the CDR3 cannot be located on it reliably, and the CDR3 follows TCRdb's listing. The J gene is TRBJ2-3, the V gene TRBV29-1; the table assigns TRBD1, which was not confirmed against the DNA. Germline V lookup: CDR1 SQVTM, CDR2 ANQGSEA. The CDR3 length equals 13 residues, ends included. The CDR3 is CSVVGQGADTQCF.

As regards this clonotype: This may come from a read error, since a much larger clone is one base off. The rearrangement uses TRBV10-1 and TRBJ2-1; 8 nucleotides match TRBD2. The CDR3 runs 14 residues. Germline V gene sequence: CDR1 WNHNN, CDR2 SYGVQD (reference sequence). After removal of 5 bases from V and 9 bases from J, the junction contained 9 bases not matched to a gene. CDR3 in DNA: TGCGCCAGCAGTAAGGCGGGAGGTGCGAGTGAGCAGTTCTTC. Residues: CASSKAGGASEQFF.

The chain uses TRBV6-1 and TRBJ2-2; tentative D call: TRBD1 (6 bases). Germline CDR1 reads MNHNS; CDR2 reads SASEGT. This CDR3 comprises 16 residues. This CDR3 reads CTNSAIRQENTGELFF. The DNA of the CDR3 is TGTACCAACAGTGCTATCAGACAGGAGAACACCGGGGAGCTGTTTTTT.

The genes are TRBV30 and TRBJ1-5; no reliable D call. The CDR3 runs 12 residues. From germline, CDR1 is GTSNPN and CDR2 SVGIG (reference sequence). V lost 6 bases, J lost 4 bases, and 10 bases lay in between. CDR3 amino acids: CACMTSNQPQHF. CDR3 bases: TGTGCCTGCATGACAAGTAATCAGCCCCAGCATTTT.

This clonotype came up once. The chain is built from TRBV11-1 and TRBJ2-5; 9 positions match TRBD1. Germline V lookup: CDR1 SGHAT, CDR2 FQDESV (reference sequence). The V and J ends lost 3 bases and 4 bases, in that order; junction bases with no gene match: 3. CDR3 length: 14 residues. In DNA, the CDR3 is TGTGCCAGCAGCTTGGACAGGGGAAGAGAGACCCAGTACTTC. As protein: CASSLDRGRETQYF. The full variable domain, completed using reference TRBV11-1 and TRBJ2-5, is EAEVAQSPRYKITEKSQAVAFWCDPISGHATLYWYRQILGQGPELLVQFQDESVVDDSQLPKDRFSAERLKGVDSTLKIQPAELGDSAMYLCASSLDRGRETQYFGPGTRLLVL.

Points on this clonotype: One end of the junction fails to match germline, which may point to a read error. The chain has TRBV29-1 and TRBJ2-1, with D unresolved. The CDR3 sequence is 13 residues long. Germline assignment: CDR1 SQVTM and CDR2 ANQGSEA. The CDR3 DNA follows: TGCAGCGTTGACGGCAACTCCCACAATGAGCAGTTCTTC. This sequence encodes CSVDGNSHNEQFF.

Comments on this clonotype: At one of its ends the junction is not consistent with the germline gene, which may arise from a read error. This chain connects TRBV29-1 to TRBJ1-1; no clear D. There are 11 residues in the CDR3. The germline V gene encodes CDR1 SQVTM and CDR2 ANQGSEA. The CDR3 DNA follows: TGCAGCGTCATTTGGGGTGAAAAAGCCTTCTTT. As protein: CSVIWGEKAFF.

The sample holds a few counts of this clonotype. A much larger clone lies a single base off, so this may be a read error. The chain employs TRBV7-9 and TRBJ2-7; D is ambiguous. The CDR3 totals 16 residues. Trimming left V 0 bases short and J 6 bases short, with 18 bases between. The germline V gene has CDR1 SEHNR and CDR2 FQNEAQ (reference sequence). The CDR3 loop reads CASSLAACQALREQYF. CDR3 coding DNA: TGTGCCAGCAGCTTAGCGGCGTGCCAGGCCTTGCGCGAGCAGTACTTC. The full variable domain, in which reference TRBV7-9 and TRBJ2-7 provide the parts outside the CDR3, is DTGVSQNPRHKITKRGQNVTFRCDPISEHNRLYWYRQTLGQGPEFLTYFQNEAQLEKSRLLSDRFSAERPKGSFSTLEIQRTEQGDSAMYLCASSLAACQALREQYFGPGTRLTVT.